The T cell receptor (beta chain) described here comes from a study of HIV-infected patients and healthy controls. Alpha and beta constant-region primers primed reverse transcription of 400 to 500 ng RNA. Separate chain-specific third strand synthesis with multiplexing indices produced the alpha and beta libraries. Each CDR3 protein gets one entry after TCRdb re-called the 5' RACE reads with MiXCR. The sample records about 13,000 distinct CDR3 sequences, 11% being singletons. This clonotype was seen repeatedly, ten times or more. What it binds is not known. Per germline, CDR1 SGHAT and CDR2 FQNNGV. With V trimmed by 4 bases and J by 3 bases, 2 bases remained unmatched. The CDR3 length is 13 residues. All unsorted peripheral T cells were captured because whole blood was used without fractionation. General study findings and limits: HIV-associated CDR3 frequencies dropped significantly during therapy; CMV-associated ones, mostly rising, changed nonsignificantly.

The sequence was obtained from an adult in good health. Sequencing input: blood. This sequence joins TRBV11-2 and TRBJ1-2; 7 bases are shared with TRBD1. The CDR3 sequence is CASSSTGDYGYTF. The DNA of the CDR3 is TGTGCCAGCAGCTCCACAGGGGACTATGGCTACACCTTC. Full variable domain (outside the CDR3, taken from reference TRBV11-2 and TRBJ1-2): EAGVAQSPRYKIIEKRQSVAFWCNPISGHATLYWYQQILGQGPKLLIQFQNNGVVDDSQLPKDRFSAERLKGVDSTLKIQPAKLEDSAVYLCASSSTGDYGYTFGSGTRLTVV.